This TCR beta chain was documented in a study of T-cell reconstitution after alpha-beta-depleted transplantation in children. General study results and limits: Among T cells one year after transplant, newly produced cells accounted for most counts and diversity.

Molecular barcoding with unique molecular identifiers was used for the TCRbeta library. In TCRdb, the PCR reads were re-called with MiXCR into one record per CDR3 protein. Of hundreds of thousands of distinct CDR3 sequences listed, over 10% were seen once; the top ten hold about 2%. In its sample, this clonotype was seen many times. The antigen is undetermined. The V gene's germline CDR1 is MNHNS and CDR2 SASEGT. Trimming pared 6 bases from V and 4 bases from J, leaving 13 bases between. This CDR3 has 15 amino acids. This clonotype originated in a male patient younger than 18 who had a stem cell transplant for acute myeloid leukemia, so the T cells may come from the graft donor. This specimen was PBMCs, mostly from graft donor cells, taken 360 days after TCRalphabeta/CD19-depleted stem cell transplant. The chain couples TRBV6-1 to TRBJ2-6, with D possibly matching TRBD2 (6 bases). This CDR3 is CASSQGRSGANVLTF. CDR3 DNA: TGTGCCAGCAGCCAAGGGAGGTCCGGGGCCAACGTCCTGACTTTC.